The clone carrying this TCR beta chain has only a few counts. This sample is drawn from a study of blood T cell repertoires in COVID-19. Trimming shortened V by 5 bases and J by 7 bases, and 9 bases separated the two germline ends. The CDR3 runs to 13 residues. CDR1 SGHAT and CDR2 FQNNGV come from the germline V gene. The method was immunoSEQ multiplex PCR; TCRdb's version includes in-frame clones alone and lacks a portion of them. The table lists under 200,000 clones, roughly 81% of them singletons. The sequence was collected from a middle-aged man with acute or convalescent COVID-19. This rearrangement joins TRBV11-2 to TRBJ1-6; no firm D call. The sequenced sample consisted of peripheral blood. As DNA, the CDR3 is TGTGCCAGCAGCCCCGAGATCAATTCACCCCTCCACTTT. It codes for CASSPEINSPLHF. The full variable domain, in which reference TRBV11-2 and TRBJ1-6 provide the parts outside the CDR3, is EAGVAQSPRYKIIEKRQSVAFWCNPISGHATLYWYQQILGQGPKLLIQFQNNGVVDDSQLPKDRFSAERLKGVDSTLKIQPAKLEDSAVYLCASSPEINSPLHFGNGTRLTVT.